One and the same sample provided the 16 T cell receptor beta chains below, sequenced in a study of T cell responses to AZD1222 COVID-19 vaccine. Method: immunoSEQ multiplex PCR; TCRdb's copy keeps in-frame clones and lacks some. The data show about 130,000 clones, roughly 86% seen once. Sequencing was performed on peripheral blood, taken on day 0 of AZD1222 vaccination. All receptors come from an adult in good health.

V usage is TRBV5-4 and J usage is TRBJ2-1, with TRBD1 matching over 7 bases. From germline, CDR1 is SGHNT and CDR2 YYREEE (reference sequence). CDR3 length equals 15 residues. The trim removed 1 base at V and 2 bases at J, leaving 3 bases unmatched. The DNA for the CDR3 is TGTGCCAGCAGCTTGCGAGGGGGCGCCTACAATGAGCAGTTCTTC. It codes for CASSLRGGAYNEQFF. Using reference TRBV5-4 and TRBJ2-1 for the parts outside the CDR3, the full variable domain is ETGVTQSPTHLIKTRGQQVTLRCSSQSGHNTVSWYQQALGQGPQFIFQYYREEENGRGNFPPRFSGLQFPNYSSELNVNALELDDSALYLCASSLRGGAYNEQFFGPGTRLTVL.

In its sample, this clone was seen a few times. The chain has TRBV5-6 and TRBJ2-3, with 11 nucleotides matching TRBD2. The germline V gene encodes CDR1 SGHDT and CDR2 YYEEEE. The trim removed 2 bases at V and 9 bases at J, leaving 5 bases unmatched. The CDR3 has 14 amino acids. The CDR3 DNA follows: TGTGCCAGCAGCTTTGTTAGCGGGGGGGCCACGCAGTATTTT. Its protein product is CASSFVSGGATQYF.

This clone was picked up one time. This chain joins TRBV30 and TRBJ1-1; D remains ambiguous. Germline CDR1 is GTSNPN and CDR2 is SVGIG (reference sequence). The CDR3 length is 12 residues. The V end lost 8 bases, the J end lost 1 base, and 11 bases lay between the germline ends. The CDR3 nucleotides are TGTGCCATCGGACGGAGGAACACTGAAGCTTTCTTT. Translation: CAIGRRNTEAFF.

CDR3 in DNA: TGCGCCAGCAGCCTGACTAGCGGGGGGTCTAGCTCCTACGAGCAGTACTTC. It translates to CASSLTSGGSSSYEQYF. The chain joins TRBV5-1 to TRBJ2-7; 13 bases fit TRBD2. The CDR3 contains 17 residues. Germline V CDR1 and CDR2: SGHRS, YFSETQ. Losses at the gene ends were 4 bases for V and 0 bases for J; bases not matched to a gene: 7. Based on the CDR3 plus reference TRBV5-1 and TRBJ2-7, the full variable domain is KAGVTQTPRYLIKTRGQQVTLSCSPISGHRSVSWYQQTPGQGLQFLFEYFSETQRNKGNFPGRFSGRQFSNSRSEMNVSTLELGDSALYLCASSLTSGGSSSYEQYFGPGTRLTVT.

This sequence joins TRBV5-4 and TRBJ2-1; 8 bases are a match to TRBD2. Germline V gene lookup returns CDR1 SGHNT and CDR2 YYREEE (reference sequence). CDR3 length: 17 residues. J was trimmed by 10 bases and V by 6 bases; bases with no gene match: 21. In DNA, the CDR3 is TGTGCCAGCACCCCGGGGAGACTAGCGAACCTCGTGGGGGAGCAGTTCTTC. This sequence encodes CASTPGRLANLVGEQFF.

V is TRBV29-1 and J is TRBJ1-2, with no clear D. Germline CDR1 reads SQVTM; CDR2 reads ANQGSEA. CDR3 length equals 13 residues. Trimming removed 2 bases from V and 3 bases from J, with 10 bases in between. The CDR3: CSVETPRDYGYTF. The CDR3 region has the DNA TGCAGCGTTGAAACACCTCGGGACTATGGCTACACCTTC.

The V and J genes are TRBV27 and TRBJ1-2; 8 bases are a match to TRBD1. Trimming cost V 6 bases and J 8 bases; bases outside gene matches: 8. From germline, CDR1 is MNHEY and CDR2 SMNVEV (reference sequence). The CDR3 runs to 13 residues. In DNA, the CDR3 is TGTGCCAGCAGCCCTGGACAGGGCCTGGGCTACACCTTC. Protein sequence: CASSPGQGLGYTF.

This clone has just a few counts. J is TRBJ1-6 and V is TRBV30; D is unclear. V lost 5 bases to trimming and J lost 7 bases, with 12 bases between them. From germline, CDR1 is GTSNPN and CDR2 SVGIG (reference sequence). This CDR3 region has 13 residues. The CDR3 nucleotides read TGTGCCTGGGTTCACAGTAGGAATTCACCCCTCCACTTT. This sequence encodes CAWVHSRNSPLHF. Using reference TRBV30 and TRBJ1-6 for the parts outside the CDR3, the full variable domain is SQTIHQWPATLVQPVGSPLSLECTVEGTSNPNLYWYRQAAGRGLQLLFYSVGIGQISSEVPQNLSASRPQDRQFILSSKKLLLSDSGFYLCAWVHSRNSPLHFGNGTRLTVT.

CDR3 amino acids: CASSSTGLGEKLFF. The CDR3 region has the DNA TGCGCCAGCAGCTCTACAGGGTTGGGGGAAAAACTGTTTTTT. V is TRBV4-1 and J is TRBJ1-4, with D possibly matching TRBD1 (6 bases). CDR1 and CDR2 from the germline V gene are MGHRA and YSYEKL. V gave up 5 bases and J gave up 8 bases, with 15 bases separating them. The CDR3 is 14 residues long.

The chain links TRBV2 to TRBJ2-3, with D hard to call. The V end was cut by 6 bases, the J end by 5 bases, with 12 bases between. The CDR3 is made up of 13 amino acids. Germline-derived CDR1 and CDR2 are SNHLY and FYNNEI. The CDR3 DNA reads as TGTGCCAGCAGCCCGACCGGTGGAGATACGCAGTATTTT. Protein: CASSPTGGDTQYF.

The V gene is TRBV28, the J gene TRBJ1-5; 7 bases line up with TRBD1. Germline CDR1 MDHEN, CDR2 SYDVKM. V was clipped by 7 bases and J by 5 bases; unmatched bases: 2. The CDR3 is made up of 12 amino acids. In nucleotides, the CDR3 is TGTGCCAGCACAGGGGGGTATCAGCCCCAGCATTTT. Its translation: CASTGGYQPQHF.

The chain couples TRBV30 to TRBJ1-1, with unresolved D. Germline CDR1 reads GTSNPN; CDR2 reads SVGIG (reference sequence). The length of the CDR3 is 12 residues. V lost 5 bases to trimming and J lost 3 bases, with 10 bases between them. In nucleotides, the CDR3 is TGTGCCTGGTTCGGCGGCTACACTGAAGCTTTCTTT. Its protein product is CAWFGGYTEAFF.

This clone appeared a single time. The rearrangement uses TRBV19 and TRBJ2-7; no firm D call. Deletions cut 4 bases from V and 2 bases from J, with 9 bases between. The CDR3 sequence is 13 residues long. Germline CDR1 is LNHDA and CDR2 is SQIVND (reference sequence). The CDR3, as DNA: TGTGCCAGTAGTACCTTGGTAGCCTACGAGCAGTACTTC. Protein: CASSTLVAYEQYF. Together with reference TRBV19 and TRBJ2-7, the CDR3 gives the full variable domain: DGGITQSPKYLFRKEGQNVTLSCEQNLNHDAMYWYRQDPGQGLRLIYYSQIVNDFQKGDIAEGYSVSREKKESFPLTVTSAQKNPTAFYLCASSTLVAYEQYFGPGTRLTVT.

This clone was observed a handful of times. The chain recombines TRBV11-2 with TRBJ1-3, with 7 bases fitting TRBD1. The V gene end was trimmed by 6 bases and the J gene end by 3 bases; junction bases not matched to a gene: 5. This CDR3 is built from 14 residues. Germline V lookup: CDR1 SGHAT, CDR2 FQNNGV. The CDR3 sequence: CASRLTGDGNTIYF. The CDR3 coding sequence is TGTGCCAGCAGACTTACAGGGGATGGAAACACCATATATTTT.

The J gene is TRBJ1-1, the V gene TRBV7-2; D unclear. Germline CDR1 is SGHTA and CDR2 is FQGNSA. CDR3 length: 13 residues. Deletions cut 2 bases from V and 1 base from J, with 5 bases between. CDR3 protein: CASSLSGNTEAFF. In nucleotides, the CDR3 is TGTGCCAGCAGCTTATCGGGGAACACTGAAGCTTTCTTT.

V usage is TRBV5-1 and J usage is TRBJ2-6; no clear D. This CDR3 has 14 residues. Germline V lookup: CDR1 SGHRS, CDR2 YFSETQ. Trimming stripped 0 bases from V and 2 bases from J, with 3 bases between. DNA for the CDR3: TGCGCCAGCAGCTTGGGGGCTGGGGCCAACGTCCTGACTTTC. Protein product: CASSLGAGANVLTF.